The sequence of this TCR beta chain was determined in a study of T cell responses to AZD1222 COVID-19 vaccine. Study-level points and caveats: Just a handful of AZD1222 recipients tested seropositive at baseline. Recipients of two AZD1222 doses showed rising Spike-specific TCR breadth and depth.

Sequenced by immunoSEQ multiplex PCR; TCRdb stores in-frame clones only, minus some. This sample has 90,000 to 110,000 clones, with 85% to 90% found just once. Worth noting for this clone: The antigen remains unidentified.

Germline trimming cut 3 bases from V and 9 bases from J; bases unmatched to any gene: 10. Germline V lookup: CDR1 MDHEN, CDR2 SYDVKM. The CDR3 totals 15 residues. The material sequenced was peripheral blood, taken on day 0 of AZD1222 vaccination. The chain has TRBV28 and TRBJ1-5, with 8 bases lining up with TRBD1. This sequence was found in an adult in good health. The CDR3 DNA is TGTGCCAGCAGTTTGCAGGACAGGGACATAGCGCCCCAGCATTTT. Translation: CASSLQDRDIAPQHF.